The clone carrying this T cell receptor beta chain was counted once. What it recognizes is unknown. Here immunoSEQ multiplex PCR was the method, and the copy in TCRdb shows in-frame clones only, minus some. The repertoire includes more than 70,000 clones, roughly three quarters of them detected once, and nearly 5% sits in the top ten. V was clipped by 5 bases and J by 1 base; unmatched bases: 8. The germline V gene has CDR1 LGHNA and CDR2 YNFKEQ. CDR3 length: 16 amino acids. The data originate from a study of cytotoxic CD8 clonotypes in ibrutinib-treated CLL. On the study more broadly: The study recorded mean values of approximately 260,000 productive templates and 94,082 productive rearrangements per sample.

Study-wide results and caveats: Treatment saw public clonotypes, which were uncommon, either contract or stay stable. At progression, clonality fell back toward baseline after rising at ibrutinib response.

The rearrangement joins TRBV4-2 to TRBJ2-5, with 9 positions matching TRBD2. The source was PBMCs, collected after 12 months of ibrutinib treatment. The TCR was taken from a human donor with chronic lymphocytic leukemia. CDR3 protein: CASSGGASGVQETQYF. For the CDR3, the DNA is TGTGCCAGCAGCGGGGGGGCTAGCGGGGTCCAAGAGACCCAGTACTTC.